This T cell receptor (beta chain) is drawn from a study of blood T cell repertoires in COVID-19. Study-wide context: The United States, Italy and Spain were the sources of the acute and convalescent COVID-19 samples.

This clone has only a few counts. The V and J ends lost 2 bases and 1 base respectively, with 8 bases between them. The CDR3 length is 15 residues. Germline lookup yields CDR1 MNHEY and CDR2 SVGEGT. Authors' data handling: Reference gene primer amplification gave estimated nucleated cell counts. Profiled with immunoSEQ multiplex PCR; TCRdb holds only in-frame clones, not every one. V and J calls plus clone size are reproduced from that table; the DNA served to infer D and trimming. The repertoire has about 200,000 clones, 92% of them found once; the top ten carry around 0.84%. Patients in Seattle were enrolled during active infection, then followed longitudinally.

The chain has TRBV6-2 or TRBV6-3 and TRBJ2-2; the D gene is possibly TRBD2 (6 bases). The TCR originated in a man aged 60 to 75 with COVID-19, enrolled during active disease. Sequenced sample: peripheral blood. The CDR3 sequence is CASSYTGVNTGELFF. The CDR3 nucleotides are TGTGCCAGCAGTTACACGGGGGTGAACACCGGGGAGCTGTTTTTT.